This T cell receptor beta chain was recorded in a study of CD8+CD57+ T cells in acquired aplastic anemia. In germline, CDR1 is SGDLS, CDR2 YYNGEE. The CDR3 loop spans 13 amino acids. Trimming took off 0 bases at V and 7 bases at J, with 8 bases between the two ends. This clonotype was counted at least ten times. Genomic DNA acted as the template from which TCR beta VDJ combination and CDR3 sequence profiling were carried out. Using its own MiXCR run on the reads, TCRdb lists one record per CDR3 protein. The sample consists of about 190,000 distinct CDR3 sequences, roughly half of them appearing once. The chain couples TRBV9 to TRBJ1-3; D gene ambiguous. The clonotype comes from a human donor in good health, serving as a control. The sample comprised sorted CD4+, CD8+, or CD8+CD57+ T cells (not recorded which) from PBMCs. This CDR3 reads CASSVGARNTIYF. DNA of the CDR3: TGTGCCAGCAGCGTAGGGGCGAGGAACACCATATATTTT. The full variable domain, rest sourced from reference TRBV9 and TRBJ1-3, is DSGVTQTPKHLITATGQRVTLRCSPRSGDLSVYWYQQSLDQGLQFLIQYYNGEERAKGNILERFSAQQFPDLHSELNLSSLELGDSALYFCASSVGARNTIYFGEGSWLTVV.